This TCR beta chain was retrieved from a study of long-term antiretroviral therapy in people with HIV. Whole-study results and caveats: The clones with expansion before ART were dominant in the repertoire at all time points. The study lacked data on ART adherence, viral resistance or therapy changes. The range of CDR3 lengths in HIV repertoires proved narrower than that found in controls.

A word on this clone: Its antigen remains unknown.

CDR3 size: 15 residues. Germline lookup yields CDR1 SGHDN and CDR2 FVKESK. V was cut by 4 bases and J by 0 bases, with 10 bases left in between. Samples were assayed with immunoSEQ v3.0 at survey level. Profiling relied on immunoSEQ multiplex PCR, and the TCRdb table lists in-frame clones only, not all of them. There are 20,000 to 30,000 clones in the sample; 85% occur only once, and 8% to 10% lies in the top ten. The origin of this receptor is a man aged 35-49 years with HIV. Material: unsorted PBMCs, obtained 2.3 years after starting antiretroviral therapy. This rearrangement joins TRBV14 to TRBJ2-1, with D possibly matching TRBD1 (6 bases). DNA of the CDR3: TGTGCCAGCAGCCTACTAGGGGGCTCCTACAATGAGCAGTTCTTC. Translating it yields CASSLLGGSYNEQFF.